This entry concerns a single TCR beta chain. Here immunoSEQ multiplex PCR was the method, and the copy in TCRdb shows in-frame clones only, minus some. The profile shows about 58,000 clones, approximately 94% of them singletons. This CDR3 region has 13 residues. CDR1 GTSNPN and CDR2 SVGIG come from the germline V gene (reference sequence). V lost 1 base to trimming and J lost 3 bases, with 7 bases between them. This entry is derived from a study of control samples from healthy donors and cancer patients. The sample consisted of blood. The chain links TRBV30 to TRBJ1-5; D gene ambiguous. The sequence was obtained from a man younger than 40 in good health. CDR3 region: CAWSAYHNQPQHF. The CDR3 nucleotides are TGTGCCTGGAGTGCCTACCACAATCAGCCCCAGCATTTT.